This T cell receptor (beta chain) comes out of a study of PD-L1 blockade in urothelial cancer. For the study at large: Samples of blood were analyzed 3 weeks (second dose) and 6 weeks after treatment start.

Germline values: CDR1 WNHNN, CDR2 SYGVQD (reference sequence). V dropped 8 bases and J dropped 6 bases, with 19 bases sitting between them. This CDR3 comprises 14 residues. Using immunoSEQ multiplex PCR, the repertoire was profiled, and TCRdb retains in-frame clones only, with some absent. The sample lists some 52,000 clones, about 80% occurring once. The sample in question was PBMCs, obtained around atezolizumab (anti-PD-L1) treatment. The chain has TRBV10-1 and TRBJ1-1; D not resolved. The sequence derives from a man aged 35 to 55 with urothelial cancer. This CDR3 reads CASGSQSFLPEAFF. The CDR3 region has the DNA TGCGCCAGCGGTTCCCAGTCTTTTTTGCCTGAAGCTTTCTTT.